This TCR beta chain is from a study of shared T cell receptors in the human thymus. This table comes from immunoSEQ multiplex PCR, and its TCRdb copy is limited to in-frame clones, with some not included. The table lists some 700,000 clones, 88% of them singletons. These data were likewise used in another study, on human thymus T cells. That source adds: Thymus was obtained from resections taken during corrective heart surgery. Thymic and blood repertoires showed apparently biased V and J gene usage. Related research described strongly overlapping thymic repertoires in unrelated people.

This clonotype was sampled from a boy in the first two years of life with a congenital heart defect. Input material: thymocytes.

This chain's CDR3 is CASSVRGSNEQYF. As DNA, the CDR3 is TGTGCCAGCAGCGTCAGGGGAAGCAACGAGCAGTACTTC. The J gene is TRBJ2-7, the V gene TRBV7-8, with TRBD1 as a possible D gene (6 bases). CDR1 is SGHVS and CDR2 is FQNEAQ in the germline V gene. V shed 5 bases and J shed 5 bases, with 13 bases lying between them. The CDR3 consists of 13 residues.